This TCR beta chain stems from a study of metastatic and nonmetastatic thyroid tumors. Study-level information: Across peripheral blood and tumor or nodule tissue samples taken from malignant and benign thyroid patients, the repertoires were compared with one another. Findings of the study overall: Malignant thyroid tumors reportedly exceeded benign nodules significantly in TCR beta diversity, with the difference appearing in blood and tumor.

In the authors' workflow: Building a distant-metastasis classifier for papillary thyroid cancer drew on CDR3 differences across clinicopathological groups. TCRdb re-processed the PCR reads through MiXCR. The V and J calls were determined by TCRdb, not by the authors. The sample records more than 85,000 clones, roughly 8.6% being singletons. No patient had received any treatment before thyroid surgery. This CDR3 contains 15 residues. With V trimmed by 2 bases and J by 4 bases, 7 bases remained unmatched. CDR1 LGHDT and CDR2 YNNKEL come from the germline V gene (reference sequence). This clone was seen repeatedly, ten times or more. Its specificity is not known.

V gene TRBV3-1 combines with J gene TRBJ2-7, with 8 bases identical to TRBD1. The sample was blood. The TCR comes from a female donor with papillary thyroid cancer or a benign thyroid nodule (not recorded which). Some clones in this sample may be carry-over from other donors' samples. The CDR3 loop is CASSQRKQGGYEQYF. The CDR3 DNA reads TGTGCCAGCAGCCAAAGGAAACAGGGGGGTTACGAGCAGTACTTC.